This T cell receptor (beta chain) was retrieved from a study of T cell responses to AZD1222 COVID-19 vaccine. Study outcomes and limitations: There were mostly white British donors and more females than males, and clonal diversity was possibly underestimated. The CD4 TCRs associated with vaccination extended across spike and predominated at 160-218 and 743-854. In the spike-specific TCR repertoire, nearly half reportedly target unmutated variant regions.

Comment on this clone: As yet, its antigen is unknown.

There are 17 residues in the CDR3. The trim removed 2 bases at V and 6 bases at J, leaving 11 bases unmatched. Per the germline V gene, CDR1 is MNHNS and CDR2 is SASEGT. This table comes from immunoSEQ multiplex PCR, and its TCRdb copy is limited to in-frame clones, with some not included. The table includes around 120,000 clones, 85% to 95% detected once. This TCR came from an adult who received the AZD1222 COVID-19 vaccine. This chain joins TRBV6-1 and TRBJ2-2; 8 bases match TRBD2. The starting material was peripheral blood, obtained 28 days after the second AZD1222 dose. The CDR3 DNA reads TGTGCCAGCAGTGAACATCCCCCCGGGACTAGACCCGGGGAGCTGTTTTTT. It translates to CASSEHPPGTRPGELFF.